The entry that follows covers one TCR beta chain sequence. This sample is part of a study of cytomegalovirus exposure and HLA in healthy donors. Germline V gene data show CDR1 as SNHLY and CDR2 as FYNNEI. The CDR3 totals 13 residues. Trimming removed 1 base from V and 7 bases from J, with 10 bases in between. The PCR ran on 60 Vbeta and 13 Jbeta primers. TCRdb keeps only in-frame clones here, not all; method: immunoSEQ multiplex PCR. The sample carries roughly 110,000 clones, around 75% recorded once. The chain uses TRBV2 and TRBJ1-2, with D perhaps TRBD1 (6 bases). The clonotype was recovered from a woman under 40 in good health and CMV-seronegative. The specimen was PBMCs. The CDR3 sequence: CASSEVQGAGYTF. The CDR3 DNA reads as TGTGCCAGCAGTGAAGTACAGGGTGCTGGCTACACCTTC.